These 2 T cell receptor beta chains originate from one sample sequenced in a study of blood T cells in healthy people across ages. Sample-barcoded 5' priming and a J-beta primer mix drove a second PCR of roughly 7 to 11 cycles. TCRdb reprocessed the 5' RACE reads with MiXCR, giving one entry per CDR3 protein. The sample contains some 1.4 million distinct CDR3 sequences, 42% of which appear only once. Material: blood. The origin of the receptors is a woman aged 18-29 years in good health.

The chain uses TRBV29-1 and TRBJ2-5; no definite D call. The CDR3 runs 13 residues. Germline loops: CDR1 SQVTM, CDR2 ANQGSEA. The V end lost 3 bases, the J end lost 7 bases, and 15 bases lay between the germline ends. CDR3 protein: CSVEGTSKGTQYF. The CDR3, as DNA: TGCAGCGTTGAGGGTACCTCAAAGGGGACCCAGTACTTC.

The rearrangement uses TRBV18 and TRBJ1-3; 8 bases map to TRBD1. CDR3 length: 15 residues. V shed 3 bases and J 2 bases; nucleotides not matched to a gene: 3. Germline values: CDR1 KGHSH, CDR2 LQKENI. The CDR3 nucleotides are TGTGCCAGCTCACCGGGACAGGTTACTGGAAACACCATATATTTT. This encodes CASSPGQVTGNTIYF.